The T cell receptor beta chain described here comes from a study of blood T cell repertoires in COVID-19. For the study at large: Material from acute and convalescent COVID-19 was sourced from the United States, Italy and Spain.

From germline, CDR1 is LNHDA and CDR2 SQIVND (reference sequence). The CDR3 extends over 14 amino acids. The V segment lost 7 bases and the J segment 4 bases; nucleotides outside the gene matches: 9. Data came from immunoSEQ multiplex PCR; TCRdb stores just in-frame clones and leaves some out. The data contain about 180,000 clones, roughly 85% of them seen just once; the ten biggest clones take up less than 20%. Sequenced input: PBMCs or T cells enriched from blood (not recorded which). The chain recombines TRBV19 with TRBJ1-2; TRBD1 agrees at 7 bases. The source of this sequence is a man in his 60s who had recovered from COVID-19. DNA of the CDR3: TGTGCCAGTATCGCAAAGAGACAGGGCTATGGCTACACCTTC. It codes for CASIAKRQGYGYTF.